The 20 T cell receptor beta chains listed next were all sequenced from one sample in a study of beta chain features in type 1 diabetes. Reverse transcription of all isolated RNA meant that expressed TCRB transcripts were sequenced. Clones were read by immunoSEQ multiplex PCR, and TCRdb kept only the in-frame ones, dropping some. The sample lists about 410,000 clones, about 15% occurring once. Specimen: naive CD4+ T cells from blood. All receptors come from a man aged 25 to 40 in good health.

CDR3 sequence reads: CASSFWTSGKNNEQFF. The CDR3, as DNA: TGTGCCAGCAGCTTTTGGACTAGCGGGAAAAACAATGAGCAGTTCTTC. This rearrangement joins TRBV7-6 to TRBJ2-1; 12 bases line up with TRBD2. Germline lookup yields CDR1 SGHVS and CDR2 FNYEAQ. The CDR3 sequence is 16 residues long. V trimming: 3 bases; J trimming: 5 bases; junction bases outside the gene matches: 5.

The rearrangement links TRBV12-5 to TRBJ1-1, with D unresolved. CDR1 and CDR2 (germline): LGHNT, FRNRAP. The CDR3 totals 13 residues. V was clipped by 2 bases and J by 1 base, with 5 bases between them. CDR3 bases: TGTGCTAGTGGTTTGCGGGGGAACACTGAAGCTTTCTTT. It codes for CASGLRGNTEAFF.

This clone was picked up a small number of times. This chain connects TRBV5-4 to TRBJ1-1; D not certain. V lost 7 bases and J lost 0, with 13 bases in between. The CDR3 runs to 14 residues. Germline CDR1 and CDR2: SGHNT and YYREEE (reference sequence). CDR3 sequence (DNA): TGTGCCAGCGCGAGGGTGGGGTTGAACACTGAAGCTTTCTTT. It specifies CASARVGLNTEAFF.

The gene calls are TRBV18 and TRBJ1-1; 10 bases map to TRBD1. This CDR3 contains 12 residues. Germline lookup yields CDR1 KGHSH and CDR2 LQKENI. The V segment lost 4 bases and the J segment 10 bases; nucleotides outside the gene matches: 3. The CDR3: CASSRDRGLAFF. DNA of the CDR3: TGTGCCAGCTCACGGGACAGGGGTTTAGCTTTCTTT.

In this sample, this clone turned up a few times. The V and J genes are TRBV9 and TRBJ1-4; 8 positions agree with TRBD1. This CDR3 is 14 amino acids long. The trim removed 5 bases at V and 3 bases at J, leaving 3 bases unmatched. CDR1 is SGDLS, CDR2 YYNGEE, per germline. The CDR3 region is CASSQGQANEKLFF. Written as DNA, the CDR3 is TGTGCCAGCAGTCAGGGACAGGCTAATGAAAAACTGTTTTTT.

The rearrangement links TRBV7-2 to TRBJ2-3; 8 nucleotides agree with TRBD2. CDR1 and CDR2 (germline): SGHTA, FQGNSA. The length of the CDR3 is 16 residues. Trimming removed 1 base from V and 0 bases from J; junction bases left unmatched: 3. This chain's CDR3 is CASSLESGRSTDTQYF. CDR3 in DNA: TGTGCCAGCAGCTTAGAAAGCGGGAGAAGCACAGATACGCAGTATTTT.

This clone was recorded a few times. CDR3 loop: CASSTSGSSTDTQYF. The CDR3 DNA sequence: TGTGCCAGCAGCACTAGCGGGTCAAGCACAGATACGCAGTATTTT. V is TRBV6-5 and J is TRBJ2-3, with TRBD2 matching 9 bases. CDR1 is MNHEY and CDR2 is SVGAGI in the germline V gene. The CDR3 loop spans 15 amino acids. Trimming at V came to 6 bases and at J to 0 bases, leaving 4 bases not matched to a gene.

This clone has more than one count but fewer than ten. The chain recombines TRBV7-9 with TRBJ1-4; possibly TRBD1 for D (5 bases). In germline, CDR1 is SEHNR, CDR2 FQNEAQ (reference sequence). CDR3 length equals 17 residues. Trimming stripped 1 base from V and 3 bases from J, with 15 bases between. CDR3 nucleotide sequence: TGTGCCAGCAGCTTAGTAGGGAGCGGGGCGCCTAATGAAAAACTGTTTTTT. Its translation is CASSLVGSGAPNEKLFF.

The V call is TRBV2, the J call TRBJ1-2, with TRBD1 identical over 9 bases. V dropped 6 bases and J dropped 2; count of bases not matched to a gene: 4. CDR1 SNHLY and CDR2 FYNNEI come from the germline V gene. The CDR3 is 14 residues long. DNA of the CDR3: TGTGCCAGCAGGGGGACAGGGCCGAACTATGGCTACACCTTC. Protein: CASRGTGPNYGYTF.

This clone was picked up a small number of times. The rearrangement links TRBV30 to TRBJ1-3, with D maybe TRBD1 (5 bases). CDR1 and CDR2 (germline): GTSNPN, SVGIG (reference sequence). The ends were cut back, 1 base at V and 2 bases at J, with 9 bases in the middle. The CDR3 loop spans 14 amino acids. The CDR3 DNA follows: TGTGCCTGGAGTGAGCAGGGACCTGGAAACACCATATATTTT. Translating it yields CAWSEQGPGNTIYF.

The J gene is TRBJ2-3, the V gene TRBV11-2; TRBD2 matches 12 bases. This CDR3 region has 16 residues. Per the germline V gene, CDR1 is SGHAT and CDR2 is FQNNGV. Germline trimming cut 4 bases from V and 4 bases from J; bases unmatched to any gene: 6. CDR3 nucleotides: TGTGCCAGCAGCTCCCTGGCTAGCGGGAGGGCAGATACGCAGTATTTT. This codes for CASSSLASGRADTQYF.

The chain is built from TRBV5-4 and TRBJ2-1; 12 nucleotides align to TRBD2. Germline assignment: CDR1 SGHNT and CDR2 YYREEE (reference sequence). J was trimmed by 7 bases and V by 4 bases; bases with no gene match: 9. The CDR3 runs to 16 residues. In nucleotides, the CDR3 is TGTGCCAGCAGCAAATCTAGCGGGGGGGCCCTGAATGAGCAGTTCTTC. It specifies CASSKSSGGALNEQFF.

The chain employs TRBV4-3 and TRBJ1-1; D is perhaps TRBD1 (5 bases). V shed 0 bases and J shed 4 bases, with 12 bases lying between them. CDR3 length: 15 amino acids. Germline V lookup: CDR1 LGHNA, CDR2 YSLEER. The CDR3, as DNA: TGCGCCAGCAGCCAAGAACGCAGGGTAGTCACTGAAGCTTTCTTT. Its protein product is CASSQERRVVTEAFF.

CDR3 bases: TGTGCCAGCGCGGGACGGCAGCAAGAGACCCAGTACTTC. As protein: CASAGRQQETQYF. This chain links TRBV7-9 with TRBJ2-5; maybe TRBD2 (6 bases). Between the trimmed V and J ends, which lost 8 bases and 2 bases, there was a span of 12 bases. The CDR3 runs 13 residues. Germline-derived CDR1 and CDR2 are SEHNR and FQNEAQ (reference sequence). The whole variable domain, filled in from reference TRBV7-9 and TRBJ2-5, reads DTGVSQNPRHKITKRGQNVTFRCDPISEHNRLYWYRQTLGQGPEFLTYFQNEAQLEKSRLLSDRFSAERPKGSFSTLEIQRTEQGDSAMYLCASAGRQQETQYFGPGTRLLVL.

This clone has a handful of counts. In nucleotides, the CDR3 is TGTGCCAGCTCACCTGGGCACCAAAGAACCTACGAGCAGTACTTC. Protein: CASSPGHQRTYEQYF. The gene calls are TRBV18 and TRBJ2-7, with D unresolved. Germline V CDR1 and CDR2: KGHSH, LQKENI. V was trimmed by 3 bases and J by 2 bases, leaving 14 bases between them. The CDR3 loop spans 15 amino acids.

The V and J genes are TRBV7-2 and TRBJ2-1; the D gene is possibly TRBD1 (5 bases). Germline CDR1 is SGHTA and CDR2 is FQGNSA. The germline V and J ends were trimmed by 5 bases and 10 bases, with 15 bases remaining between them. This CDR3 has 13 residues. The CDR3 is CASSAAGFREQFF. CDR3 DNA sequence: TGTGCCAGCAGCGCAGCAGGGTTTAGGGAGCAGTTCTTC. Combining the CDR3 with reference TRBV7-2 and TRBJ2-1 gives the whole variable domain GAGVSQSPSNKVTEKGKDVELRCDPISGHTALYWYRQSLGQGLEFLIYFQGNSAPDKSGLPSDRFSAERTGGSVSTLTIQRTQQEDSAVYLCASSAAGFREQFFGPGTRLTVL.

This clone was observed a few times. CDR3 in DNA: TGCAGCGTTGACTCCTCGGGTGAAAAACTGTTTTTT. This sequence encodes CSVDSSGEKLFF. V and J are TRBV29-1 and TRBJ1-4, with unresolved D. Germline V gene lookup returns CDR1 SQVTM and CDR2 ANQGSEA. The CDR3 is made up of 12 amino acids. Trimming removed 3 bases from V and 7 bases from J, with 9 bases in between.

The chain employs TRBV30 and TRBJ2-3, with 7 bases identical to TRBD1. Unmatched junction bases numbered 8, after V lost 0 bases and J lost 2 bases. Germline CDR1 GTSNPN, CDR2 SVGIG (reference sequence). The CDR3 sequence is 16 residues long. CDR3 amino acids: CAWSVLRTGPTDTQYF. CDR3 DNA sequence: TGTGCCTGGAGTGTATTGAGGACAGGCCCCACAGATACGCAGTATTTT.

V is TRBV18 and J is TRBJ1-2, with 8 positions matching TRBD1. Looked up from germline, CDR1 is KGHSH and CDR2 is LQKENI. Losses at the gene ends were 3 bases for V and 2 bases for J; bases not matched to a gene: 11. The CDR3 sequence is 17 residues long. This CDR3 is CASSPLYPAGGNYGYTF. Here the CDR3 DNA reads TGTGCCAGCTCACCCCTATACCCGGCAGGGGGCAACTATGGCTACACCTTC.

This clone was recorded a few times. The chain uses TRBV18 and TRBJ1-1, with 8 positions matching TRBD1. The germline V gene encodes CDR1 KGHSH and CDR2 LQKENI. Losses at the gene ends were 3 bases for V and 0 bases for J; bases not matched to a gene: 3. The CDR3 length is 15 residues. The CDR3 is CASSPSGGMNTEAFF. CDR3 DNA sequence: TGTGCCAGCTCACCTTCAGGGGGCATGAACACTGAAGCTTTCTTT.